The T cell receptor beta chain described here comes from a study of T cells in Graves' hyperthyroidism and ophthalmopathy. This clonotype has only a few counts. Its antigen remains unknown. With 1 base clipped from V and 0 bases from J, the junction kept 6 bases outside the gene matches. The CDR3 contains 16 residues. Germline lookup yields CDR1 GTSNPN and CDR2 SVGIG (reference sequence). Authors of the study amplified TCR beta CDR3 regions from RNA transcripts. TCR CDR3 regions were first amplified by RT-PCR with HTBI primers. TCRdb reprocessed the multiplex PCR reads via MiXCR and lists one record per CDR3 protein. The table has roughly 650,000 distinct CDR3 sequences, roughly 15% seen once; the top ten hold about 3.5%. Study outcomes and limitations: Median prediction lead before ophthalmopathy onset was around 7 months with the model.

The receptor was derived from a woman in her thirties or forties with Graves' ophthalmopathy. The chain has TRBV30 and TRBJ2-1; TRBD1 aligns across 7 bases. Sequenced sample: blood. The CDR3 is CAWSGTGVASYNEQFF. CDR3 nucleotide sequence: TGTGCCTGGAGTGGAACAGGGGTCGCCTCCTACAATGAGCAGTTCTTC.